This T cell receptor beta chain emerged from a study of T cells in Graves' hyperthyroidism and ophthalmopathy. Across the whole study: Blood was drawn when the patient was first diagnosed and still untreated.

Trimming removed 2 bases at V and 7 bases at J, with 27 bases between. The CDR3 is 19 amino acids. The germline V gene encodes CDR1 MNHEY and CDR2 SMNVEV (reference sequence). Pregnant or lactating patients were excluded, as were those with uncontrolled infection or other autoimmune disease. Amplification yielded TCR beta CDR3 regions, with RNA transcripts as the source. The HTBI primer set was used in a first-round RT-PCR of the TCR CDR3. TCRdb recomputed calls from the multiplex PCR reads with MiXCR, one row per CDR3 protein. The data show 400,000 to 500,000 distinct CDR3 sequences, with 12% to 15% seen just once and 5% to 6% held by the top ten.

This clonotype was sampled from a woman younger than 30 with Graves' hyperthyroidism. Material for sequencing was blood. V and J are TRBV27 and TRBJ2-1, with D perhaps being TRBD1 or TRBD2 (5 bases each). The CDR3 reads CASSLEAPSGRGAGNEQFF. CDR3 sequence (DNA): TGTGCCAGCAGTTTAGAAGCCCCATCGGGGCGAGGGGCCGGGAATGAGCAGTTCTTC.